This T cell receptor beta chain was obtained from a study of Graves' ophthalmopathy and Graves' hyperthyroidism. Findings and limits, study-wide: Blood also harbored most expanded thyroid clonotypes above 0.001 frequency.

Reliance was placed on clinical symptoms, serum thyroxine, TRAb, thyroid ultrasound and orbital computed tomography for diagnosis. As the starting material, over 9.5 ml of fresh peripheral blood yielded the PBMCs. This clonotype was seen repeatedly, ten times or more. The antigen remains unidentified. The sequenced template was RNA, covering the TCR beta CDR3 region. RT-PCR was first run with HTBI primers, then multiplex PCR in a second round. Using its own MiXCR run on the multiplex PCR reads, TCRdb lists one record per CDR3 protein. The sample includes 300,000 to 450,000 distinct CDR3 sequences, about a sixth seen only once; the top ten take roughly 2.4%. Sequenced: peripheral blood. The clonotype comes from an adult woman with stable Graves' hyperthyroidism.

CDR3: CASSISYEQYF. The CDR3 coding sequence is TGTGCCAGCAGCATCTCCTACGAGCAGTACTTC. This chain joins TRBV6-1 and TRBJ2-7, with D unclear. Trimming pared 6 bases from V and 0 bases from J, leaving 3 bases between. The CDR3 consists of 11 residues. Germline V gene data show CDR1 as MNHNS and CDR2 as SASEGT.